Shown below are 4 T cell receptor beta chains from a single sample sequenced in a study of cytomegalovirus exposure and HLA in healthy donors. Amplification used 60 Vbeta primers and 13 Jbeta primers. Profiling relied on immunoSEQ multiplex PCR, and the TCRdb table lists in-frame clones only, not all of them. Of about 180,000 clones listed, 82% are singletons. The sample taken for sequencing was PBMCs. The source of these receptors is a middle-aged man in good health and CMV-seronegative.

This clone was seen a few times. The V call is TRBV18, the J call TRBJ2-4; 8 bases fit TRBD1. This CDR3 spans 14 amino acids. V gave up 2 bases and J gave up 7 bases; unmatched junction bases: 4. Germline CDR1 is KGHSH and CDR2 is LQKENI. DNA for the CDR3: TGTGCCAGCTCACCAAGCCAGGGGGCGAACATTCAGTACTTC. It translates to CASSPSQGANIQYF.

This CDR3 reads CASSDSPSGGDEQFF. The CDR3 DNA reads TGTGCCAGCAGTGACTCGCCTAGCGGGGGCGATGAGCAGTTCTTC. V usage is TRBV6-4 and J usage is TRBJ2-1; 10 positions match TRBD2. Germline trimming cut 0 bases from V and 8 bases from J; bases unmatched to any gene: 4. Germline loops: CDR1 MRHNA, CDR2 SNTAGT. There are 15 residues in the CDR3.

This sequence joins TRBV27 and TRBJ2-7, with D maybe TRBD1 (7 bases). The V gene's germline CDR1 is MNHEY and CDR2 SMNVEV (reference sequence). V lost 6 bases and J 4 bases, leaving 13 bases between the germline ends. The CDR3 length is 13 residues. This chain's CDR3 is CASSPPGGYEQYF. As DNA, the CDR3 is TGTGCCAGCAGCCCTCCAGGGGGGTACGAGCAGTACTTC.

The chain joins TRBV30 to TRBJ2-7; no clear D. V was cut by 4 bases and J by 2 bases, with 6 bases left in between. The V gene's germline CDR1 is GTSNPN and CDR2 SVGIG (reference sequence). The CDR3 sequence is 11 residues long. The CDR3 protein is CAWNSPYEQYF. CDR3 bases: TGTGCCTGGAACTCCCCCTACGAGCAGTACTTC.